This T cell receptor (beta chain) derives from a study of T cells in localized non-small cell lung cancer. Germline CDR1 reads SGHNT; CDR2 reads YENEEA. V was shortened by 3 bases and J by 1 base, with 9 bases between the two germline ends. CDR3 length: 14 amino acids. Within the sample, this clone is large. Assay used: immunoSEQ multiplex PCR; TCRdb lists only in-frame clones, some missing. The sample has roughly 800 clones; less than 25% are singletons. This TCR derives from a female donor older than 55 with stage I lung adenocarcinoma. This specimen was lung tumor tissue, taken before any cancer treatment. The chain combines TRBV11-3 with TRBJ1-1; D is unclear. The CDR3 here is CASSLGGSNTEAFF. For the CDR3, the DNA is TGTGCCAGCAGCTTGGGAGGATCGAACACTGAAGCTTTCTTT.